This T cell receptor beta chain was recorded in a study of blood T cell repertoires in COVID-19. Study summary: Specimens from acute and convalescent COVID-19 originated in the United States, Italy and Spain. From T cells, B-cell-depleted T cells, or PBMCs came the material, which was cDNA or gDNA.

Under the authors' procedure: Amplification from reference gene primers served as the basis for estimated nucleated cell counts. Method: immunoSEQ multiplex PCR; TCRdb's copy keeps in-frame clones and lacks some. V and J calls and clone size are given by that table; D and trimming were obtained from the DNA. The top ten hold about a sixth of the sample, which has 150,000 to 200,000 clones, under 80% seen once. The CDR3 loop spans 15 amino acids. Germline CDR1 and CDR2: MGHRA and YSYEKL. The V end lost 0 bases, the J end lost 8 bases, and 11 bases lay between the germline ends. Ages ranged from about 18 to 89 years, with residence in about 24 US areas.

The chain uses TRBV4-1 and TRBJ1-6; D call uncertain. Material for sequencing was PBMCs or T cells enriched from blood (not recorded which). This TCR derives from a woman aged 45-59 years with acute COVID-19. DNA of the CDR3: TGCGCCAGCAGCCAAGATCTAACGGCGGATTCACCCCTCCACTTT. Protein sequence: CASSQDLTADSPLHF.